This TCR beta chain was identified during a study of cytomegalovirus exposure and HLA in healthy donors. Study-wide points: A few CMV-associated chains proved CMV antigen-specific in vitro. Follow-up analysis seemed to connect common viral pathogens with several of the most significant clusters identified.

The ends lost 4 bases at V and 4 bases at J; junction bases unmatched: 2. Germline V lookup: CDR1 SGHDT, CDR2 YYEEEE. The CDR3 runs to 13 residues. In the PCR, 60 Vbeta and 13 Jbeta primers were used. TCRdb keeps only in-frame clones here, not all; method: immunoSEQ multiplex PCR. The sample records about 200,000 clones, around 83% being singletons. This clone was recorded a few times. Its target is unknown. Sequencing was carried out using PBMCs. The clonotype comes from a girl under 18 in good health and CMV-seronegative. The genes are TRBV5-6 and TRBJ1-2; TRBD1 aligns across 9 bases. This CDR3 reads CASSTTGGYGYTF. CDR3 sequence (DNA): TGTGCCAGCAGCACGACAGGGGGCTATGGCTACACCTTC.